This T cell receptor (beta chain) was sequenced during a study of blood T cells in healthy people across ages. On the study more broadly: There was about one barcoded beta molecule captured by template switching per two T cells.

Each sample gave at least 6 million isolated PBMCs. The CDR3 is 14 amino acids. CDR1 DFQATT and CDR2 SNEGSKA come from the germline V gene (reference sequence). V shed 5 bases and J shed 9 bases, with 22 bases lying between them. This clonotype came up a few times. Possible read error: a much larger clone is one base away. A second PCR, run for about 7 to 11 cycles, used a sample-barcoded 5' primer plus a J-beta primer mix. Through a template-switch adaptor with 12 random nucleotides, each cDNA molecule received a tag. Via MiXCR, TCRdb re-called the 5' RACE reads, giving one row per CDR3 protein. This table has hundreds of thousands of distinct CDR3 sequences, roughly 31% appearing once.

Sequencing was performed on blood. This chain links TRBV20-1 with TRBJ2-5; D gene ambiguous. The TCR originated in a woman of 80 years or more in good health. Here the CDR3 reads CSAQPGQATEPQYF. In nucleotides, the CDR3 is TGCAGTGCTCAACCGGGCCAGGCCACGGAGCCCCAGTACTTC.